This T cell receptor (beta chain) was profiled in a study of blood T cell repertoires in COVID-19. Study-level information: Sites across the United States, Italy and Spain contributed samples from acute and convalescent COVID-19. Sample material is recorded as cDNA or gDNA derived from T cells, B-cell-depleted T cells, or PBMCs.

CDR3 size: 15 residues. Germline V gene sequence: CDR1 SGHRS, CDR2 YFSETQ. V was pared by 6 bases and J by 2 bases, with 17 bases between. Original processing methods: Researchers report that nucleated cell counts were estimated from reference gene primer amplification. Measured with immunoSEQ multiplex PCR; TCRdb has only the in-frame clones, and not every one. V and J calls and clone size are given by that table; D and trimming were obtained from the DNA. The table includes approximately 90,000 clones, 82% detected once. This chain links TRBV5-1 with TRBJ1-1, with D possibly TRBD1 on 6 matching bases. Sequencing input: peripheral blood. This TCR derives from a woman of 80 years or more with acute or convalescent COVID-19. The CDR3 coding sequence is TGCGCCAGCACCCCCGGGGGGGCCATAAACACTGAAGCTTTCTTT. This encodes CASTPGGAINTEAFF.